One T cell receptor beta chain is described in this entry. This specimen belongs to a study of shared clonotypes between healthy human individuals. The repertoire was sequenced with immunoSEQ multiplex PCR; TCRdb's copy has only in-frame clones and lacks some. The profile shows roughly 1.5 million clones, around 98% of them singletons. Germline V lookup: CDR1 SGHDN, CDR2 FVKESK. CDR3 length: 12 residues. Trimming removed 4 bases from V and 13 bases from J, with 16 bases in between. This chain joins TRBV14 and TRBJ1-1; D is possibly TRBD1 (5 bases). The sample consisted of naive CD4+ T cells sorted from blood. As to subset: CD45RA+ positively selected. The sequence was collected from a man under 40 in good health. The chain's CDR3 is CASSPGGPGVFF. CDR3 DNA: TGTGCCAGCAGCCCCGGAGGTCCGGGGGTTTTCTTT.